The sample holds one count of the clone carrying this T cell receptor beta chain. No antigen is known for it. Germline V gene data show CDR1 as SGHRS and CDR2 as YFSETQ. This CDR3 is built from 15 residues. Deletions cut 0 bases from V and 0 bases from J, with 8 bases between. This sample was included in a study of cytomegalovirus exposure and HLA in healthy donors. Regarding the study as a whole: An Asian-associated ancestry cluster reportedly showed fewer N-insertions than the approximately 670-donor mean in a later analysis. Some V segments, including TRBV6-2 and TRBV6-3, were excluded as indistinguishable. In a later analysis, common viral pathogens appeared linked to several of the most significant clusters. In a later analysis, HLA-associated TCR beta chains were more clonally expanded than equally common others.

Researchers ran the PCR with 60 Vbeta and 13 Jbeta primers. The assay was immunoSEQ multiplex PCR, and TCRdb's table has in-frame clones only and misses some. The repertoire holds roughly 190,000 clones, with around three quarters as singletons. The V and J genes are TRBV5-1 and TRBJ2-3, with D tentatively TRBD1 (5 bases). The sequence derives from a woman aged 30 to 39 in good health and CMV-seropositive. The sequencing input was PBMCs. The CDR3 coding sequence is TGCGCCAGCAGCTTGGTTCCAGGGAGCACAGATACGCAGTATTTT. It codes for CASSLVPGSTDTQYF.